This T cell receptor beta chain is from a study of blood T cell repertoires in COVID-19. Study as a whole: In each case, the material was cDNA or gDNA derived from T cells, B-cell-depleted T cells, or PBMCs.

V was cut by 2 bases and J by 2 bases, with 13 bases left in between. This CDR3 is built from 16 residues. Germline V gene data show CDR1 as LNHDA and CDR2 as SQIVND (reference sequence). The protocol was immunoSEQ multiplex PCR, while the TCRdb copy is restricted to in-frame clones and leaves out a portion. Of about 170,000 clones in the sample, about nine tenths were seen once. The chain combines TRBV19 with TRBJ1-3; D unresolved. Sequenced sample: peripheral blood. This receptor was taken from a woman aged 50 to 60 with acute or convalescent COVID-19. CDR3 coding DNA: TGTGCCAGTAGTATAACGGGGTATGGAACTGGAAACACCATATATTTT. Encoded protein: CASSITGYGTGNTIYF. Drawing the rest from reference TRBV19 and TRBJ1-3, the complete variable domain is DGGITQSPKYLFRKEGQNVTLSCEQNLNHDAMYWYRQDPGQGLRLIYYSQIVNDFQKGDIAEGYSVSREKKESFPLTVTSAQKNPTAFYLCASSITGYGTGNTIYFGEGSWLTVV.